A single sample is the source of the 18 T cell receptor beta chains below, sequenced in a study of beta chain features in type 1 diabetes. Whole-study results and caveats: Across all four CD4+ subsets, people with type 1 diabetes showed modestly shorter TCRB CDR3s.

Expressed TCRB transcripts were sequenced because the entire RNA isolate underwent reverse transcription. Using immunoSEQ multiplex PCR, the repertoire was profiled, and TCRdb retains in-frame clones only, with some absent. This table holds 140,000 or so clones, 10% to 15% found once. The antigens these receptors bind are not known. Sequencing input: central memory CD4+ T cells from blood. All receptors come from a young man with type 1 diabetes.

This clone was detected only a few times. V is TRBV18 and J is TRBJ1-2, with no clear D. The CDR3 has 13 residues. Germline V gene lookup returns CDR1 KGHSH and CDR2 LQKENI. V was shortened by 8 bases and J by 2 bases, with 12 bases between the two germline ends. Written as DNA, the CDR3 is TGTGCCAGCCGGTCCCCATCGAACTATGGCTACACCTTC. Its translation is CASRSPSNYGYTF.

J is TRBJ2-7 and V is TRBV1; the table's D gene call, TRBD1, was not cross checked with the DNA. TRBV1 is an annotated pseudogene. The CDR3 length is 15 residues. The CDR3 DNA sequence: TGCACCAGCAGACCCTACCGGGACAGGGCCTCCGAGCAGTACTTC. Its translation: CTSRPYRDRASEQYF.

The V and J genes are TRBV6-1 and TRBJ1-1, with 10 bases fitting TRBD1. This CDR3 has 15 residues. V was clipped by 11 bases and J by 4 bases; unmatched bases: 13. Looked up from germline, CDR1 is MNHNS and CDR2 is SASEGT. The CDR3 DNA sequence: TGTGCCTGTACATACGGGACAGGGGAAGGCACTGAAGCTTTCTTT. This encodes CACTYGTGEGTEAFF.

This clone was observed a handful of times. The gene calls are TRBV5-1 and TRBJ2-2; 7 nucleotides align to TRBD1. Losses at the gene ends were 5 bases for V and 5 bases for J; bases not matched to a gene: 15. This CDR3 spans 17 amino acids. Germline V gene sequence: CDR1 SGHRS, CDR2 YFSETQ. CDR3 DNA sequence: TGCGCCAGCAGTGCAAGTCCCGGGACAGCGAGTACCGGGGAGCTGTTTTTT. Its translation: CASSASPGTASTGELFF.

This clone was detected a few times. The chain combines TRBV7-9 with TRBJ1-2, with 8 bases identical to TRBD1. This CDR3 has 15 amino acids. Unmatched junction bases numbered 9, after V lost 2 bases and J lost 7 bases. The V gene's germline CDR1 is SEHNR and CDR2 FQNEAQ (reference sequence). The CDR3 region is CASSLTTGGKGGYTF. In DNA, the CDR3 is TGTGCCAGCAGCTTAACCACAGGGGGAAAGGGTGGCTACACCTTC.

A few counts support this clone. The chain recombines TRBV5-4 with TRBJ2-3; 10 bases line up with TRBD1. CDR1 SGHNT and CDR2 YYREEE come from the germline V gene (reference sequence). V trimming: 0 bases; J trimming: 4 bases; junction bases outside the gene matches: 5. The CDR3 has 16 residues. CDR3: CASSLAGGQGADTQYF. The CDR3 DNA reads as TGTGCCAGCAGCTTGGCCGGTGGACAGGGGGCAGATACGCAGTATTTT.

This clone was detected only a few times. The chain combines TRBV25-1 with TRBJ1-3; D is unresolved. Trimming stripped 5 bases from V and 1 base from J, with 15 bases between. The CDR3 extends over 16 amino acids. Germline V CDR1 and CDR2: MGHDK, SYGVNS. CDR3 residues: CASSMAGSLSGNTIYF. The CDR3 DNA follows: TGTGCCAGCAGTATGGCAGGTTCGTTATCTGGAAACACCATATATTTT.

The chain joins TRBV5-4 to TRBJ2-1, with D perhaps assigned TRBD1 or TRBD2 (6 bases each). Per germline, CDR1 SGHNT and CDR2 YYREEE (reference sequence). The V gene lost 0 bases and the J gene lost 0 bases, with 13 bases spanning the gap. This CDR3 contains 17 residues. CDR3 protein: CASSLEGGRSSYNEQFF. CDR3 sequence (DNA): TGTGCCAGCAGCTTGGAGGGGGGCCGGAGCTCCTACAATGAGCAGTTCTTC. The full variable domain, rest sourced from reference TRBV5-4 and TRBJ2-1, is ETGVTQSPTHLIKTRGQQVTLRCSSQSGHNTVSWYQQALGQGPQFIFQYYREEENGRGNFPPRFSGLQFPNYSSELNVNALELDDSALYLCASSLEGGRSSYNEQFFGPGTRLTVL.

This clone was seen repeatedly, ten times or more. The rearrangement joins TRBV14 to TRBJ1-6; 9 bases fit TRBD1. CDR3 length: 14 amino acids. The germline V gene has CDR1 SGHDN and CDR2 FVKESK. V gave up 6 bases and J gave up 7 bases; unmatched junction bases: 4. The CDR3 spells CASRFGQGNSPLHF. Here the CDR3 DNA reads TGTGCCAGCAGATTCGGACAGGGGAATTCACCCCTCCACTTT. The whole variable domain, filled in from reference TRBV14 and TRBJ1-6, reads EAGVTQFPSHSVIEKGQTVTLRCDPISGHDNLYWYRRVMGKEIKFLLHFVKESKQDESGMPNNRFLAERTGGTYSTLKVQPAELEDSGVYFCASRFGQGNSPLHFGNGTRLTVT.

With regard to this clone: A junction boundary mismatches the germline segment, possibly from a read error. The chain uses TRBV29-1 and TRBJ2-5, with 11 positions matching TRBD1. This CDR3 is 17 amino acids long. CDR1 and CDR2 from the germline V gene are SQVTM and ANQGSEA. CDR3 nucleotide sequence: TGCAGCGGTGAAGATACGCCTGGGACAGGGGGTTGGGAGACCCAGTACTTC. Protein product: CSGEDTPGTGGWETQYF.

This clone showed up just a few times. V usage is TRBV7-6 and J usage is TRBJ1-1, with D unclear. Germline V gene lookup returns CDR1 SGHVS and CDR2 FNYEAQ. The CDR3 runs to 13 residues. The V end was cut by 5 bases, the J end by 0 bases, with 7 bases between. The CDR3 bases are TGTGCCAGCAGCCCCGACTTGAACACTGAAGCTTTCTTT. It is translated as CASSPDLNTEAFF.

The chain recombines TRBV19 with TRBJ1-5; no clear D gene. The V and J ends lost 11 bases and 7 bases respectively, with 3 bases between them. The CDR3 has 8 residues. Germline V gene data show CDR1 as LNHDA and CDR2 as SQIVND (reference sequence). This CDR3 reads CACQPQHF. CDR3 nucleotide sequence: TGTGCCTGCCAGCCCCAGCATTTT. The full variable domain, with the rest looked up from reference TRBV19 and TRBJ1-5, is DGGITQSPKYLFRKEGQNVTLSCEQNLNHDAMYWYRQDPGQGLRLIYYSQIVNDFQKGDIAEGYSVSREKKESFPLTVTSAQKNPTAFYLCACQPQHFGDGTRLSIL.

The chain is built from TRBV2 and TRBJ2-2; possibly TRBD2 for D (5 bases). In germline, CDR1 is SNHLY, CDR2 FYNNEI. CDR3 length equals 13 residues. Trimming stripped 4 bases from V and 5 bases from J, with 8 bases between. The CDR3 spells CASSGGETGELFF. As DNA, the CDR3 is TGTGCCAGCAGTGGGGGAGAAACCGGGGAGCTGTTTTTT.

V and J are TRBV5-1 and TRBJ2-2; 7 nucleotides agree with TRBD1. V lost 1 base to trimming and J lost 3 bases; unmatched junction nucleotides: 6. CDR3 length: 16 amino acids. CDR1 SGHRS and CDR2 YFSETQ come from the germline V gene. CDR3 residues: CASSLTGAVDTGELFF. The CDR3 coding sequence is TGCGCCAGCAGCTTGACAGGGGCGGTTGACACCGGGGAGCTGTTTTTT.

The rearrangement uses TRBV14 and TRBJ2-2; D is uncertain. The CDR3 is made up of 14 amino acids. The germline gives CDR1 SGHDN, CDR2 FVKESK. Trimming stripped 4 bases from V and 6 bases from J, with 12 bases between. CDR3 residues: CASSPWWAPGELFF. CDR3 nucleotide sequence: TGTGCCAGCAGCCCCTGGTGGGCTCCCGGGGAGCTGTTTTTT. The complete variable domain, with remaining parts taken from reference TRBV14 and TRBJ2-2, reads EAGVTQFPSHSVIEKGQTVTLRCDPISGHDNLYWYRRVMGKEIKFLLHFVKESKQDESGMPNNRFLAERTGGTYSTLKVQPAELEDSGVYFCASSPWWAPGELFFGEGSRLTVL.

The table lists this clone with a few counts. The chain employs TRBV7-6 and TRBJ2-7, with 8 bases matching TRBD1. V shed 5 bases, J shed 3 bases, and the junction held 9 bases outside the gene matches. This CDR3 has 15 residues. Germline V gene sequence: CDR1 SGHVS, CDR2 FNYEAQ. The CDR3 nucleotides read TGTGCCAGCAGCCCGGGACAGGAGCCTTTCTACGAGCAGTACTTC. Encoded protein: CASSPGQEPFYEQYF.

The J gene is TRBJ2-3, the V gene TRBV9; 10 positions match TRBD2. The trim removed 3 bases at V and 6 bases at J, leaving 7 bases unmatched. Germline loops: CDR1 SGDLS, CDR2 YYNGEE. The CDR3 contains 15 residues. CDR3 sequence reads: CASSGPSGGGDTQYF. CDR3 nucleotides: TGTGCCAGCAGCGGCCCTAGCGGGGGAGGGGATACGCAGTATTTT.

This clone was observed a few times. The chain employs TRBV9 and TRBJ1-3; 10 nucleotides align to TRBD1. V lost 3 bases to trimming and J lost 2 bases; unmatched junction nucleotides: 5. CDR3 length equals 16 residues. Germline-derived CDR1 and CDR2 are SGDLS and YYNGEE. The CDR3 region has the DNA TGTGCCAGCAGCGCCGGACAGGGGGAGGCTGGAAACACCATATATTTT. Protein product: CASSAGQGEAGNTIYF.